This T cell receptor beta chain was sequenced for a study of a mutant IDH1 vaccine in newly diagnosed glioma. Study-level information: Patients began vaccination 4-6 weeks after radiotherapy alone, or with temozolomide cycles. Treatment recipients were approximately 60% male and about 40% female, and their mean age was roughly 40 years. Those enrolled had earlier been treated with radiotherapy, temozolomide, or both, mostly both. Study-level points and caveats: The study observed vaccine-induced immune responses in about 93% of patients.

Time point indicated: week 35, safety follow-up. In the vaccine, a single dose held 300 ug of the mutant IDH1 20-mer peptide, along with topical imiquimod. Using immunoSEQ multiplex PCR, the repertoire was profiled, and TCRdb retains in-frame clones only, with some absent. The sample includes tens of thousands of clones, roughly 81% of them seen just once. With regard to this clone: As yet, its antigen is unknown.

The source was PBMCs, collected from a glioma patient whose treatment included an IDH1 peptide vaccine. The clonotype originates from a man aged 40-55 years with glioma.

DNA for the CDR3: TGTGCCAGCAGCCCACCAGAACTCGAGCAGTACTTC. It translates to CASSPPELEQYF. The chain couples TRBV7-3 to TRBJ2-7; no firm D call. The germline V and J ends were trimmed by 5 bases and 6 bases, with 11 bases remaining between them. The CDR3 has 12 amino acids. Germline assignment: CDR1 SGHTA and CDR2 FQGTGA.